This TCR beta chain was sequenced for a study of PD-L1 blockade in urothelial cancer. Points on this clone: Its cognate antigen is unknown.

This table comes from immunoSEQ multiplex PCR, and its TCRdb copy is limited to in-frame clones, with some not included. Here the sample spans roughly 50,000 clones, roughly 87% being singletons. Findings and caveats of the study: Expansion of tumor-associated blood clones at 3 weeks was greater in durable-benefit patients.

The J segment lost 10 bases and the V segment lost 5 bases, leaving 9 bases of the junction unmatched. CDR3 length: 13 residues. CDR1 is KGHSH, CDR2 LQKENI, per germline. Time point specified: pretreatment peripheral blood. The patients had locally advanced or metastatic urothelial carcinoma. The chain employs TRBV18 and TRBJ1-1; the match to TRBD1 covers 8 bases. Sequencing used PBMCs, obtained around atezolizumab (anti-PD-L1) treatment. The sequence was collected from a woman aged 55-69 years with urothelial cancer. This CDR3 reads CASSNGQGGGAFF. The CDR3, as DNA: TGTGCCAGCTCAAATGGACAGGGCGGCGGAGCTTTCTTT.